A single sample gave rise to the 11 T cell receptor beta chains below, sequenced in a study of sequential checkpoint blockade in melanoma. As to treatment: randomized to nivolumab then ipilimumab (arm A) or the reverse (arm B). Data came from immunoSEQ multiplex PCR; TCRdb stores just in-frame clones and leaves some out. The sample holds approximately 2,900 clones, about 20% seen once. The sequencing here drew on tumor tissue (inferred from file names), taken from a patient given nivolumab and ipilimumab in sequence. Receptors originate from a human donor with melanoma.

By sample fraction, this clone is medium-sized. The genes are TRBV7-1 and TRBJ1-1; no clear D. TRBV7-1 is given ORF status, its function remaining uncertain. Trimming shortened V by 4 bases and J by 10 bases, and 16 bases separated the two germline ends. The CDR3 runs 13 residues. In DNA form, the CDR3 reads TGTGCCAGCAGCTTAGGACTGGGGTGGGGAGCTTTCTTT. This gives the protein CASSLGLGWGAFF.

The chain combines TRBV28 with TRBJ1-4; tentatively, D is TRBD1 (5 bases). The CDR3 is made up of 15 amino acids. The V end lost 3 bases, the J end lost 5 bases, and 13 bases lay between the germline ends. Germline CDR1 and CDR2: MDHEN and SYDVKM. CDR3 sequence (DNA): TGTGCCAGCAGTTTTTGGGGACGGGAGAATGAAAAACTGTTTTTT. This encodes CASSFWGRENEKLFF.

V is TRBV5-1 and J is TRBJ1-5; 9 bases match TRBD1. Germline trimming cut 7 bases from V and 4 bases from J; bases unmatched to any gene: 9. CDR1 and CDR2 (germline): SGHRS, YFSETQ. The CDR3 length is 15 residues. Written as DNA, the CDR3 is TGCGCCAGCTCTACAGGGGGCGGAGGGAATCAGCCCCAGCATTTT. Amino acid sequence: CASSTGGGGNQPQHF.

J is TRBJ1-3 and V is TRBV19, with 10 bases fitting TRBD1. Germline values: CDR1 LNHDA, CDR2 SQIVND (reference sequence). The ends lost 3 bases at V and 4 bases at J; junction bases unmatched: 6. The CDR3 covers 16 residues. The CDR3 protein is CASSIRDRGAGNTIYF. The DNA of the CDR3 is TGTGCCAGTAGTATCCGGGACAGGGGTGCGGGAAACACCATATATTTT.

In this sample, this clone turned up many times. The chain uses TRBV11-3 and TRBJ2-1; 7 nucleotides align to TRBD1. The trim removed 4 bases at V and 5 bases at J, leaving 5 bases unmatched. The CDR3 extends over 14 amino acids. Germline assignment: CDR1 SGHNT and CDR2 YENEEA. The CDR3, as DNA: TGTGCCAGCAGCTCGAAACAGGGGAACAATGAGCAGTTCTTC. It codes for CASSSKQGNNEQFF.

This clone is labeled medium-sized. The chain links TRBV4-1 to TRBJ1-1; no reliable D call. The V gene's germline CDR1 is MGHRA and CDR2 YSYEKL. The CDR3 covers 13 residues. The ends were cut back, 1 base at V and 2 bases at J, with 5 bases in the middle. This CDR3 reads CASSQVANTEAFF. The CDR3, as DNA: TGCGCCAGCAGCCAAGTGGCAAACACTGAAGCTTTCTTT.

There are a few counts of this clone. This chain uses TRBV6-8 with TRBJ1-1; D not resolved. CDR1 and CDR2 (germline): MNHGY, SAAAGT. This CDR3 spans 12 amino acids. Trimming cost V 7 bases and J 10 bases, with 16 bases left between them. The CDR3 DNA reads TGTGCCAGCATCGCAGCGGGCAGCGGAGCTTTCTTT. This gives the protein CASIAAGSGAFF.

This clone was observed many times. As DNA, the CDR3 is TGTGCCAGCAGCTTAGGAACAGGGTCGGCGGAGACCCAGTACTTC. Translating it yields CASSLGTGSAETQYF. This rearrangement joins TRBV11-3 to TRBJ2-5; maybe TRBD1 (6 bases). The CDR3 loop spans 15 amino acids. Germline CDR1 reads SGHNT; CDR2 reads YENEEA. Trimming took 1 base from V and 5 from J, leaving 14 bases between them.

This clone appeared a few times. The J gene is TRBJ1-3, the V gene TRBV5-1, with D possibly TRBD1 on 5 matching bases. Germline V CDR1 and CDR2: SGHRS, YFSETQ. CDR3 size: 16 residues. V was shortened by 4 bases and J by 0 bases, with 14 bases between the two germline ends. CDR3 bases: TGCGCCAGCAGCCCCCTGGGGGTAGGCTCTGGAAACACCATATATTTT. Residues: CASSPLGVGSGNTIYF.

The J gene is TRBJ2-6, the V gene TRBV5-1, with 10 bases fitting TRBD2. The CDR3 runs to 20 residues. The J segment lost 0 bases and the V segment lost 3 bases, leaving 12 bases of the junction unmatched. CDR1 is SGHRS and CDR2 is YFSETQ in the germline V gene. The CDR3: CASSSRVSGGLTSGANVLTF. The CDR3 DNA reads TGCGCCAGCAGCTCTCGGGTTAGCGGGGGGCTCACCTCTGGGGCCAACGTCCTGACTTTC. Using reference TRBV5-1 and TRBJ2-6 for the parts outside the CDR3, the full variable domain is KAGVTQTPRYLIKTRGQQVTLSCSPISGHRSVSWYQQTPGQGLQFLFEYFSETQRNKGNFPGRFSGRQFSNSRSEMNVSTLELGDSALYLCASSSRVSGGLTSGANVLTFGAGSRLTVL.

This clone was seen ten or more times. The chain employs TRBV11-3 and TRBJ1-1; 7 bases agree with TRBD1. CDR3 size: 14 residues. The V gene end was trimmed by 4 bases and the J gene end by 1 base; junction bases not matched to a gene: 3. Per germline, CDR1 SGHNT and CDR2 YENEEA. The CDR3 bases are TGTGCCAGCAGCTCACCAGGGGGGAACACTGAAGCTTTCTTT. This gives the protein CASSSPGGNTEAFF. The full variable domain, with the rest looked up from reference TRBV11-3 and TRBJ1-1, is EAGVVQSPRYKIIEKKQPVAFWCNPISGHNTLYWYLQNLGQGPELLIRYENEEAVDDSQLPKDRFSAERLKGVDSTLKIQPAELGDSAVYLCASSSPGGNTEAFFGQGTRLTVV.